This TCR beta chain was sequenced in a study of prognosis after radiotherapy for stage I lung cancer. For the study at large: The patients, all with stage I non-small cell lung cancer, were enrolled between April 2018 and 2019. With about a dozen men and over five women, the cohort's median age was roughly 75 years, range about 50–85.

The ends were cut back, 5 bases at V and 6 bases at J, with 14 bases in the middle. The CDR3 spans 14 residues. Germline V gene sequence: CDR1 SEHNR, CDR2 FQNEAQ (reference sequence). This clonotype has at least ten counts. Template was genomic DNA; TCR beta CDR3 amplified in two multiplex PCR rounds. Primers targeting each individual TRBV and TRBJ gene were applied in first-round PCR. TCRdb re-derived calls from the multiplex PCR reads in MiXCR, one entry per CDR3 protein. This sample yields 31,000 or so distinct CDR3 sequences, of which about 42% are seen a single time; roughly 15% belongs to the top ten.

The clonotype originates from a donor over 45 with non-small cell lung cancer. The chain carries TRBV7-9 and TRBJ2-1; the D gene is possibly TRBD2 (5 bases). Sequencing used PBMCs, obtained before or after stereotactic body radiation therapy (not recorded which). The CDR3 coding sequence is TGTGCCAGCAGCAGACCTGGCGAGGGCAATGAGCAGTTCTTC. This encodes CASSRPGEGNEQFF.